This T cell receptor beta chain came from a study of CD4 T cells in relation to SARS-CoV-2 and coronaviruses. General study points: Compared with monoreactive clones, crossreactive clones showed significantly weaker SARS-CoV-2 expansion.

Germline CDR1 is SGHNT and CDR2 is YENEEA. The CDR3 loop spans 14 amino acids. The J segment lost 2 bases and the V segment lost 5 bases, leaving 5 bases of the junction unmatched. Unexposed donor CD4+ T cells date from 2011-2018, before the COVID-19 pandemic. Isolation of CD4+ T cells took place after roughly nine days in culture. The assay was immunoSEQ multiplex PCR, and TCRdb's table has in-frame clones only and misses some. This repertoire shows 25,000 to 30,000 clones, 60% to 85% found once; its top ten account for approximately 15%. Turning to this clone: Its target is unknown.

The chain joins TRBV11-3 to TRBJ2-7, with TRBD1 matching 8 bases. The clonotype comes from a human donor in good health. The sequenced sample was CD4+ T cells from PBMCs, cultured in vitro. The CDR3 bases are TGTGCCAGCAGCGCCGGGACAGGACCCTACGAGCAGTACTTC. Translation gives CASSAGTGPYEQYF.